This TCR beta chain was identified during a study of early T cells in non-severe SARS-CoV-2 infection. Looking at the study overall: Sequencing targeted bulk RNA from unsorted whole blood, leaving chains unpaired.

V lost 2 bases and J lost 2; bases outside the gene matches: 2. Germline-derived CDR1 and CDR2 are MDHEN and SYDVKM. The CDR3 is 14 residues long. One entry per CDR3 protein results from TCRdb running MiXCR on the 5' RACE reads. This sample yields 75,000 to 100,000 distinct CDR3 sequences, of which about 15% are seen a single time; around 5.1% belongs to the top ten. The sequencing input was whole blood. The source of this sequence is an adult who was a healthcare worker with PCR-confirmed SARS-CoV-2 infection or an uninfected control (not recorded which). The rearrangement links TRBV28 to TRBJ2-7; TRBD1 aligns across 8 bases. CDR3 DNA sequence: TGTGCCAGCAGTTTAGAGACAGGGGCCTACGAGCAGTACTTC. Translation gives CASSLETGAYEQYF.